This entry lists 25 T cell receptor beta chains sequenced from one sample in a study of CD4+ T cells in melanoma. The protocol was immunoSEQ multiplex PCR, while the TCRdb copy is restricted to in-frame clones and leaves out a portion. The sample contains over 100,000 clones, 80% to 95% of which appear only once. Sequenced sample: peripheral blood. These receptor sequences come from a human donor with melanoma.

The rearrangement uses TRBV7-9 and TRBJ2-7; D gene unclear. CDR1 and CDR2 from the germline V gene are SEHNR and FQNEAQ (reference sequence). The CDR3 consists of 15 residues. V shed 4 bases and J shed 4 bases, with 17 bases lying between them. CDR3 amino acids: CASSSPVSAGYEQYF. Written as DNA, the CDR3 is TGTGCCAGCAGCTCCCCCGTCTCAGCTGGATACGAGCAGTACTTC. Full variable domain (outside the CDR3, taken from reference TRBV7-9 and TRBJ2-7): DTGVSQNPRHKITKRGQNVTFRCDPISEHNRLYWYRQTLGQGPEFLTYFQNEAQLEKSRLLSDRFSAERPKGSFSTLEIQRTEQGDSAMYLCASSSPVSAGYEQYFGPGTRLTVT.

The V gene is TRBV10-3, the J gene TRBJ1-2, with 7 bases matching TRBD1. In germline, CDR1 is ENHRY, CDR2 SYGVKD. The CDR3 runs 16 residues. J gave up 4 bases and V 3 bases, and 11 bases lay outside the gene matches. The CDR3 here is CAISDDRVIKSYGYTF. CDR3 in DNA: TGTGCCATCAGTGACGACAGGGTAATAAAGAGCTATGGCTACACCTTC.

The chain is built from TRBV18 and TRBJ2-5; D call uncertain. V shed 5 bases and J shed 1 base, with 8 bases lying between them. CDR1 KGHSH and CDR2 LQKENI come from the germline V gene. The CDR3 consists of 13 residues. The CDR3, as DNA: TGTGCCAGCTCAGTCCGGACCCAAGAGACCCAGTACTTC. Translated: CASSVRTQETQYF.

This sequence joins TRBV28 and TRBJ1-1; possibly TRBD1 for D (5 bases). This CDR3 spans 14 amino acids. Per the germline V gene, CDR1 is MDHEN and CDR2 is SYDVKM. V lost 4 bases, J lost 1 base, and 10 bases lay in between. The CDR3: CASSSSGGNTEAFF. The CDR3 region has the DNA TGTGCCAGCAGTTCATCCGGGGGGAACACTGAAGCTTTCTTT.

This rearrangement joins TRBV18 to TRBJ2-1, with D tentatively TRBD1 (5 bases). Germline-derived CDR1 and CDR2 are KGHSH and LQKENI. V lost 4 bases to trimming and J lost 6 bases, with 16 bases between them. This CDR3 comprises 15 residues. CDR3 DNA: TGTGCCAGCTCACGATCGGAAGCAGGGTCCAATGAGCAGTTCTTC. It is translated as CASSRSEAGSNEQFF.

The count of this clone is one. The chain uses TRBV28 and TRBJ2-7; D unresolved. V shed 1 base and J shed 6 bases, with 13 bases lying between them. The CDR3 has 14 residues. The germline gives CDR1 MDHEN, CDR2 SYDVKM. CDR3 in amino acids: CASSLYRRSPEQYF. DNA of the CDR3: TGTGCCAGCAGTTTATACCGAAGGAGCCCCGAGCAGTACTTC.

The V and J genes are TRBV29-1 and TRBJ2-7; D uncertain. With 7 bases removed from V and 4 bases from J, the gap between germline ends came to 14 bases. Germline lookup yields CDR1 SQVTM and CDR2 ANQGSEA. This CDR3 contains 12 residues. CDR3 bases: TGCAGCGCGCTGCAGGACCAGTACGAGCAGTACTTC. Translation gives CSALQDQYEQYF.

This chain uses TRBV30 with TRBJ2-4; D unclear. Trimming removed 0 bases at V and 2 bases at J, with 5 bases between. This CDR3 region has 13 residues. The germline V gene encodes CDR1 GTSNPN and CDR2 SVGIG (reference sequence). This CDR3 is CAWSVGSKNIQYF. CDR3 DNA sequence: TGTGCCTGGAGTGTGGGATCCAAAAACATTCAGTACTTC. The variable domain in full, with the rest retrieved from reference TRBV30 and TRBJ2-4, is SQTIHQWPATLVQPVGSPLSLECTVEGTSNPNLYWYRQAAGRGLQLLFYSVGIGQISSEVPQNLSASRPQDRQFILSSKKLLLSDSGFYLCAWSVGSKNIQYFGAGTRLSVL.

This rearrangement joins TRBV28 to TRBJ2-3, with 9 bases identical to TRBD2. After removal of 4 bases from V and 4 bases from J, the junction contained 3 bases not matched to a gene. The length of the CDR3 is 14 residues. CDR1 and CDR2 (germline): MDHEN, SYDVKM. The CDR3: CASSYAGGPDTQYF. CDR3 coding DNA: TGTGCCAGCAGTTATGCGGGGGGGCCAGATACGCAGTATTTT.

The V and J genes are TRBV2 and TRBJ1-2, with 8 bases that match TRBD1. Trimming at V came to 6 bases and at J to 4 bases, leaving 7 bases not matched to a gene. There are 14 residues in the CDR3. CDR1 and CDR2 from the germline V gene are SNHLY and FYNNEI. CDR3 protein: CASRDPGQAYGYTF. The DNA of the CDR3 is TGTGCCAGCAGGGACCCGGGACAGGCCTATGGCTACACCTTC. The full variable domain, with the rest looked up from reference TRBV2 and TRBJ1-2, is EPEVTQTPSHQVTQMGQEVILRCVPISNHLYFYWYRQILGQKVEFLVSFYNNEISEKSEIFDDQFSVERPDGSNFTLKIRSTKLEDSAMYFCASRDPGQAYGYTFGSGTRLTVV.

In this sample, this clone turned up once. The chain has TRBV27 and TRBJ2-7, with 9 bases matching TRBD2. Per the germline V gene, CDR1 is MNHEY and CDR2 is SMNVEV (reference sequence). The CDR3 runs 15 residues. V was clipped by 3 bases and J by 2 bases; unmatched bases: 5. The CDR3, as DNA: TGTGCCAGCAGTTTCTCTAGCGGGGAGACCTACGAGCAGTACTTC. Residues: CASSFSSGETYEQYF.

The chain links TRBV5-6 to TRBJ1-1, with TRBD1 matching 9 bases. With 4 bases clipped from V and 4 bases from J, the junction kept 20 bases outside the gene matches. Germline values: CDR1 SGHDT, CDR2 YYEEEE. This CDR3 is 19 amino acids long. CDR3 sequence (DNA): TGTGCCAGCAGCATATGGACAGGGGCTCGAGGGGCTGAGAGCACTGAAGCTTTCTTT. This gives the protein CASSIWTGARGAESTEAFF.

This clone was detected only once. V usage is TRBV5-4 and J usage is TRBJ2-2; D is possibly TRBD1 or TRBD2 (5 bases each). CDR3 length: 14 amino acids. CDR1 and CDR2 from the germline V gene are SGHNT and YYREEE (reference sequence). Trimming shortened V by 4 bases and J by 3 bases, and 10 bases separated the two germline ends. Written as DNA, the CDR3 is TGTGCCAGCAGCCGAGGGGCGGACACCGGGGAGCTGTTTTTT. Amino acids: CASSRGADTGELFF.

Concerning this clone: Other DNA sequences in the same sample also yield this CDR3. The chain joins TRBV5-1 to TRBJ2-3; D is perhaps TRBD1 or TRBD2 (6 bases each). This CDR3 comprises 14 residues. V shed 0 bases and J shed 3 bases, with 8 bases lying between them. CDR1 and CDR2 from the germline V gene are SGHRS and YFSETQ. CDR3 DNA sequence: TGCGCCAGCAGCTTGGAGGGGGGTACAGATACGCAGTATTTT. Amino acids: CASSLEGGTDTQYF.

The chain links TRBV21-1 to TRBJ2-1; the table calls TRBD1, which could not be checked here. TRBV21-1 is a pseudogene locus. CDR3 length equals 17 residues. The CDR3 sequence: CASSKGLEVQGFNEQFF. DNA for the CDR3: TGTGCCAGCAGCAAAGGGCTTGAGGTGCAGGGGTTCAATGAGCAGTTCTTC.

The chain couples TRBV6-6 to TRBJ1-1; no firm D call. The V gene lost 0 bases and the J gene lost 11 bases, with 10 bases spanning the gap. The CDR3 totals 12 residues. From germline, CDR1 is MNHNY and CDR2 SVGAGI (reference sequence). As DNA, the CDR3 is TGTGCCAGCAGTTACTCGGGTTTGGGGGCTTTCTTT. This translates into CASSYSGLGAFF.

The chain is built from TRBV18 and TRBJ2-4; 10 bases agree with TRBD2. In germline, CDR1 is KGHSH, CDR2 LQKENI. This CDR3 spans 18 amino acids. Trimming at V came to 1 base and at J to 3 bases, leaving 9 bases not matched to a gene. CDR3 in amino acids: CASSPLTSGRAGKNIQYF. For the CDR3, the DNA is TGTGCCAGCTCACCACTCACAAGCGGGAGGGCGGGCAAAAACATTCAGTACTTC.

V gene TRBV5-5 combines with J gene TRBJ2-7, with 9 bases aligning to TRBD1. Germline lookup yields CDR1 SGHKS and CDR2 YYEKEE (reference sequence). CDR3 size: 16 residues. The V segment lost 1 base and the J segment 1 base; nucleotides outside the gene matches: 6. The CDR3 spells CASSLSVTGGSYEQYF. The CDR3 nucleotides read TGTGCCAGCAGCTTGTCGGTGACAGGGGGATCCTACGAGCAGTACTTC. Looking up the rest from reference TRBV5-5 and TRBJ2-7 gives the full variable domain: DAGVTQSPTHLIKTRGQQVTLRCSPISGHKSVSWYQQVLGQGPQFIFQYYEKEERGRGNFPDRFSARQFPNYSSELNVNALLLGDSALYLCASSLSVTGGSYEQYFGPGTRLTVT.

The genes are TRBV11-3 and TRBJ2-2; the D is unclear. The germline V and J ends were trimmed by 1 base and 6 bases, with 3 bases remaining between them. The CDR3 runs to 12 residues. Germline loops: CDR1 SGHNT, CDR2 YENEEA. The CDR3 nucleotides are TGTGCCAGCAGCTTAGGTGCCGGGGAGCTGTTTTTT. Translated, it gives CASSLGAGELFF.

This clone showed up just once. V and J are TRBV2 and TRBJ2-7, with 9 positions matching TRBD1. Germline V gene data show CDR1 as SNHLY and CDR2 as FYNNEI. This CDR3 is 12 amino acids long. The V segment lost 6 bases and the J segment 6 bases; nucleotides outside the gene matches: 3. The DNA of the CDR3 is TGTGCCAGCAGCGGGACAGGGCTCGAGCAGTACTTC. It translates to CASSGTGLEQYF.

J is TRBJ1-1 and V is TRBV23-1, with D unclear. TRBV23-1 counts as an open reading frame of uncertain function. CDR3 length: 16 residues. Trimming cost V 7 bases and J 1 base, with 19 bases left between them. CDR3 loop: CASTPFRIKPNTEAFF. The CDR3 bases are TGCGCCAGCACTCCGTTTAGGATAAAACCGAACACTGAAGCTTTCTTT.

The chain carries TRBV4-3 and TRBJ1-4, with unresolved D. V lost 1 base, J lost 8 bases, and 17 bases lay in between. This CDR3 spans 16 amino acids. Germline lookup yields CDR1 LGHNA and CDR2 YSLEER. The chain's CDR3 is CASSQAPPGLGEKLFF. CDR3 coding DNA: TGCGCCAGCAGCCAAGCTCCGCCGGGGTTAGGCGAAAAACTGTTTTTT.

This chain connects TRBV30 to TRBJ2-7; no firm D call. The CDR3 covers 11 residues. The V and J ends lost 1 base and 11 bases respectively, with 12 bases between them. Germline V lookup: CDR1 GTSNPN, CDR2 SVGIG (reference sequence). As DNA, the CDR3 is TGTGCCTGGAGTGCGACGGAAGAAGAGTACTTC. This encodes CAWSATEEEYF.

The chain has TRBV10-3 and TRBJ2-3, with D perhaps TRBD2 (6 bases). The CDR3 covers 16 residues. With 3 bases removed from V and 0 bases from J, the gap between germline ends came to 13 bases. Germline CDR1 reads ENHRY; CDR2 reads SYGVKD. The CDR3 bases are TGTGCCATCAGTGAAGGTCGCGGGGCTAGCACAGATACGCAGTATTTT. It is translated as CAISEGRGASTDTQYF.

V and J are TRBV18 and TRBJ2-7; D is tentatively TRBD1 or TRBD2 (5 bases each). The CDR3 is 16 residues long. Germline V gene data show CDR1 as KGHSH and CDR2 as LQKENI. V shed 2 bases and J shed 4 bases, with 18 bases lying between them. The CDR3 is CASSPGLRGLKYEQYF. CDR3 DNA sequence: TGTGCCAGCTCACCAGGCTTACGGGGCCTGAAATACGAGCAGTACTTC.